The clone carrying this T cell receptor (beta chain) was observed a handful of times. What it binds is unknown. TCRdb keeps only in-frame clones here, not all; method: immunoSEQ multiplex PCR. Of approximately 52,000 clones listed, 60% to 80% are singletons. This record comes from a study of T cells in localized non-small cell lung cancer. The study's findings and limits: Peak T cell clonality was found in uninvolved adjacent lung, exceeding tumor. Median detection of top 100 tumor clones in adjacent lung was around 57 clones.

CDR3 length: 17 amino acids. Germline loops: CDR1 SGHDT, CDR2 YYEEEE. The ends lost 0 bases at V and 0 bases at J; junction bases unmatched: 5. This chain links TRBV5-6 with TRBJ2-7, with TRBD2 matching over 11 bases. The receptor's source is a man between 35 and 75 years old with stage I squamous cell lung carcinoma. Source: peripheral blood, taken before any cancer treatment. In nucleotides, the CDR3 is TGTGCCAGCAGCTTGGGACTAGCGGGGACCCGCTCCTACGAGCAGTACTTC. Its translation: CASSLGLAGTRSYEQYF.